Detailed here is one T cell receptor beta chain. What it binds is not known. These data come from a study of shared clonotypes between healthy human individuals. Study-level findings and limits: Read depth was anticipated to influence clonotype sharing among donors.

Assay used: immunoSEQ multiplex PCR; TCRdb lists only in-frame clones, some missing. The table includes some 1.1 million clones, 60% to 80% detected once. The study drew all its donors from Caucasian adults living in Nashville, Tennessee. The CDR3 consists of 15 residues. V was trimmed by 2 bases and J by 3 bases, leaving 12 bases between them. The germline V gene encodes CDR1 MDHEN and CDR2 SYDVKM. J is TRBJ2-3 and V is TRBV28; D is uncertain. The sequencing input was memory CD4+ T cells from PBMCs. Subset in this sample: CD45RA-negative fraction. This receptor was taken from a man aged 18 to 29 in good health. Some clones in this sample may be carry-over from other donors' samples. The CDR3 region has the DNA TGTGCCAGCAGTTTACGGGCCCAAGTGACAGATACGCAGTATTTT. Residues: CASSLRAQVTDTQYF.